The following is a T cell receptor (beta chain) sequence with its context. It has no known antigen specificity. Base-call qualities are not available, and no considerably larger clone is one nucleotide away. The cohort comprised fewer than 750 healthy bone marrow donors. All cohort members were sampled while nominally healthy, although unrecorded immune exposures were likely present. The donor was CMV seropositive and belonged to the group of 250 to 300 seropositive cohort members. A peripheral blood sample was collected from each donor, and TCR beta sequencing was performed on peripheral blood mononuclear cells. The Qiagen DNeasy Blood Extraction Kit was used to extract genomic DNA from the blood cell samples. This entry belongs to a study of cytomegalovirus exposure and HLA in healthy donors listed by TCRdb under 2017. Background on the whole study: According to an earlier analysis of around 600 of the donors, some 180 million T cells yielded 117 million unique TCR beta sequences and approximately 300 Gb of sequence data. An early release covering around 630 HLA-typed donors comprised about 300 gigabases of sequencing data and 85 million or so unique TCR sequences. Among the roughly 430 genotyped donors, around 81% belonged to the genetic ancestry cluster associated with self-reported Caucasian donors. The aim of the study was to test whether cataloging public T cell receptors could identify signatures of past pathogen exposure. The study profiled the T cell repertoires of some 610 subjects by immunosequencing and related them to cytomegalovirus serostatus. Along with the roughly 670-subject first cohort, a separate validation cohort of around 120 different subjects was used. To predict cytomegalovirus infection status, the study combined high-throughput TCR immunosequencing, statistical association of individual TCRs with disease status, and machine learning. In a later analysis, previously published TCR beta repertoires from fewer than 750 donors were re-analyzed and high-resolution HLA genotyping was added so that TCR occurrence patterns could be studied. Rather than drawing on any new phenotypic data, the later analysis identified candidate immune exposures from TCR beta sequences and the way those sequences occurred across donors. An earlier analysis of around 540 of the donors applied high-throughput TCR beta sequencing to assess whether each TCR beta V gene segment acted as functional or pseudogenic. Donor age, sex, ethnicity and CMV serostatus were compiled alongside the repertoire data. Genome-wide SNP genotypes for about 55% of the roughly 670 donors were used in a later genetic analysis, which treated that subset as a discovery cohort. Every repertoire in the discovery cohort had been generated on one and the same sequencing platform. Both class I and class II loci were covered by HLA typing, at four-digit resolution. The number of typed donors differed by locus: about 620-640 for A, B, C, DRB1 and DQB1; approximately 520 for DQA1; approximately 600 for DPA1; and around 450 for DPB1. A handful of DR-DQ haplotypes were handled as single units for association and clustering because linkage in the cohort was strong. Among around 400 genotyped donors of the cohort, an average of approximately 240,000 unique TCR beta nucleotide sequences were sequenced per donor, roughly a sixth of them non-productive.

The CDR3 sequence holds 14 residues, the cysteine and phenylalanine included. Kept here is only the CDR3 DNA, which spans 42 bases and is read in frame from base 1. Trimming removed 3 bases from V and 7 bases from J; the gene matches leave 5 bases unexplained. The germline V gene encodes CDR1 SGHKS and CDR2 YYEKEE (reference sequence). What the study reported, not specific to this receptor: Linkage disequilibrium might explain the correlated functional status among segregating V segments, but an unknown experimental factor could not be ruled out. Assigning TCR associations to individual alleles was difficult when HLA alleles, especially DR and DQ, strongly co-occurred. Most CMV-associated TCR beta chains appeared to be HLA-restricted in a later analysis, and the HLA associations seemed to be driven largely by CMV exposure. Because HLA typing was unavailable for some donors at each locus, only the typed subset was used in association tests. For the cohort, immune exposure information was limited to CMV serostatus. V-gene and J-gene trimming of TCR beta chains was associated with a missense DCLRE1C variant in a later genetic analysis, and the association was replicated in an independent cohort. According to a later analysis, TCR association rates differed among HLA loci, with DRB1 alleles showing the most associated TCRs and HLA-C alleles showing the fewest. In an earlier analysis of approximately 590 of the donors, most TCR beta V segments were observed in productive rearrangements about 87% or about 30% of the time, broadly matching IMGT annotations. Most TCR sequences were observed very rarely across donors, whereas some public TCRs were present in many individuals. In a later analysis, 15,000 to 20,000 TCR beta sequences were associated with specific HLA alleles at a false discovery rate of 0.05. A cluster of highly shared sequence variants was judged likely to represent a technical artifact of the sequencing pipeline. This cohort had only TCR beta chains sequenced, and the lack of alpha or paired-chain data limited which features could be detected. A later analysis found that HLA-associated TCR beta chains were more clonally expanded and had lower generation probabilities than equally common non-associated chains. It was suggested by the authors that the approach could potentially be generalized to other disease states and immunological phenotypes. In a later genetic analysis, fewer N-insertions in productive TCRs were reported among donors in an Asian-associated ancestry cluster than the approximately 670-donor mean. Sequencing depth was assumed to be roughly uniform across donors in the presence/absence analyses, though that assumption may not hold. Some IMGT-functional V segments, including TRBV6-2 and TRBV6-3, could not be told apart with the 87-base-pair reads, so those segments were excluded. Because counts were too low, around 17 rarely observed V segments, including chromosome 9 orphons, were left out of the earlier analysis of some 600 of the donors. A total of about 150 TCR beta chains were listed by the study as associated with cytomegalovirus. A further reported finding was that TCR beta sequences accurately predicted the HLA-A and HLA-B alleles for most subjects in the first cohort. According to a later analysis, parvovirus B19, influenza, CMV and Epstein-Barr virus appeared linked to several top co-occurrence clusters. In vitro tests confirmed that three of the cytomegalovirus-associated TCR beta chains recognize cytomegalovirus antigens. The classifier was reported to diagnose cytomegalovirus status with high specificity and sensitivity in both the original and validation cohorts.

Library creation used the immunoSEQ multiplex PCR assay. The multiplex PCR relied on a mix of 60 forward primers for TCR Vbeta segments and 13 reverse primers for TCR Jbeta segments. Amplification of the CDR3 region of rearranged TCR beta genes was performed with a multiplex PCR assay on genomic DNA. On the Illumina HiSeq System, the amplified TCR beta libraries were sequenced as 87-base-pair reads. The study's own analysis went as follows. Across the roughly 640 repertoires, a later analysis counted around 80 million unique TCR beta chains, some 11 million of which were shared by at least two donors. Raw reads were error-corrected and collapsed into unique sequences with a nearest-neighbor algorithm that merged closely related sequences to remove PCR and sequencing errors. Alignment of CDR3 sequences to IMGT reference sequences was used to assign V, D and J gene segments. Each retained sequence needed at least a six-nucleotide match to both a V gene segment and a J gene segment. Rearrangements were classified as productive when the CDR3 lacked stop codons and remained in frame with V and J, and all other rearrangements were classified as non-productive. Following IMGT convention, CDR3 was defined as the stretch from the second conserved V-encoded cysteine to the conserved J-encoded phenylalanine. The earlier analysis of approximately 590 of the donors excluded any sequence lacking an unambiguous match to a single V gene segment. In an earlier analysis of roughly 500 of the donors, V segments were called functional above 56.7% productive rearrangements and were called segregating when the between-donor standard deviation exceeded 5%. A statistical classification framework was developed to diagnose cytomegalovirus status using the catalog of TCR beta chain sequences. In a later analysis, V and J genes were assigned by comparing TCR nucleotide sequences against IMGT/GENE-DB human TR gene sequences. The TCRdist pipeline was used in a later analysis to assign CDR3 sequences and most-parsimonious VDJ recombination scenarios. A later analysis defined each TCR beta chain by its CDR3 amino acid sequence plus V-gene family, and excluded reads lacking a unique V-gene family. A later analysis removed 500 to 650 highly shared, low-generation-probability nucleotide sequences to deal with suspected cross-contamination and a sequencing artifact. In a later analysis, a clonal expansion index was calculated for each public chain from normalized within-repertoire ranks of inferred template counts. Generation probabilities in a later analysis came from a VDJ recombination model fitted to out-of-frame rearrangements, and those results were checked against IGoR. In a later analysis, hypergeometric tests were used to score TCR-TCR, TCR-HLA and TCR-CMV co-occurrence, with a repertoire-size bias correction applied to TCR pairs. To estimate false discovery rates, a later analysis permuted the HLA or CMV assignments 20 times. In a later analysis, co-occurring TCRs were grouped using DBSCAN, with TCRdist sequence similarity added in when clustering inside HLA-allele-positive subsets. For co-occurrence clustering, repertoires with fewer than 30,000 or more than 120,000 public chains were excluded, along with roughly 5 repertoires with anomalous nucleotide sharing. This immuneACCESS table, as held by TCRdb, lists in-frame sequences with V and J called but not all clones. Of the missing ones, under half trace to an unresolved V gene in checked studies; the others have no known cause. V and J calls and clone size follow that table, whereas D and trimming were derived from the DNA. Here the sample has about 160,000 clones; about four fifths occur a single time. 8.5% of the sample is in the top ten clones.

The source of this sequence is a male donor in good health and CMV-seropositive. The sample consisted of PBMCs. This chain is built from TRBV5-5 and TRBJ1-3, and TRBD1 matches 9 of the central bases. CDR3 region: CASSSQTGGNTIYF. The DNA reads TGTGCCAGCAGCTCGCAGACAGGGGGGAACACCATATATTTT.